This is a list of T cell receptor beta chains from one sample in a study of neurological immune-mediated disorders. TCRdb processed the 5' RACE reads anew with MiXCR; each CDR3 protein has one entry. The sample lists more than 30,000 distinct CDR3 sequences, about 14% occurring once. The sequenced sample consisted of CD4+ T cells from blood. These receptors all stem from a female donor with HTLV-1-associated myelopathy (HAM/TSP). Each CDR3 is given with its conserved first and last residue. D genes are given only for firm matches. Rows give clone size only sometimes, using once, few, many, or a class for an expanded clone.

.,TRBJ2-7,TRBV6-5,many,CASSYSLRGGYEQYF,TGTGCCAGCAGTTACTCGCTCAGAGGGGGGTACGAGCAGTACTTC
.,TRBJ1-5,TRBV6-5,many,CASSTGQRWNQPQHF,TGTGCCAGCAGTACCGGACAGCGATGGAATCAGCCCCAGCATTTT
TRBD2,TRBJ2-3,TRBV20-1,many,CSARDPQLAGGWTTDTQYF,TGCAGTGCTAGAGATCCCCAACTAGCGGGGGGCTGGACCACAGATACGCAGTATTTT
TRBD1,TRBJ2-5,TRBV4-1,many,CASSQDQTRGRETQYF,TGCGCCAGCAGCCAAGATCAAACCAGGGGGCGAGAGACCCAGTACTTC
.,TRBJ2-3,TRBV6-2/TRBV6-3,many,CACRQDPAADTQYF,TGTGCCTGCCGACAGGATCCTGCGGCAGATACGCAGTATTTT
.,TRBJ1-1,TRBV20-1,many,CSARGSSSTEAFF,TGCAGTGCTCGAGGTTCTTCCAGCACTGAAGCTTTCTTT
.,TRBJ2-3,TRBV25-1,many,CASSEAGGPTDTQYF,TGTGCCAGCAGTGAGGCCGGGGGTCCCACAGATACGCAGTATTTT
TRBD2,TRBJ2-1,TRBV20-1,.,CSSGRLAGSRGNEQFF,TGCAGTTCTGGGAGACTAGCGGGATCCCGTGGCAATGAGCAGTTCTTC
.,TRBJ1-4,TRBV10-3,many,CAISEGADEKLFF,TGTGCCATCAGTGAAGGAGCCGATGAAAAACTGTTTTTT
.,TRBJ2-5,TRBV5-1,many,CASSLVGTSSAQYF,TGCGCCAGCAGCTTGGTTGGCACCTCATCGGCCCAGTACTTC
TRBD2,TRBJ2-7,TRBV12-3/TRBV12-4,few,CASSLAVLAGDEQYF,TGTGCCAGCAGTTTAGCGGTACTAGCGGGGGACGAGCAGTACTTC
TRBD2,TRBJ2-5,TRBV7-8,many,CASSPRDRGGTQYF,TGTGCCAGCAGCCCCCGGGACCGCGGGGGGACCCAGTACTTC
.,TRBJ2-3,TRBV6-2/TRBV6-3,medium-sized,CASSRTTTDTQYF,TGTGCCAGCAGTCGGACCACTACAGATACGCAGTATTTT
TRBD2,TRBJ2-1,TRBV5-1,many,CASSLVSLAGGGNEQFF,TGCGCCAGCAGCTTGGTGTCCCTAGCGGGAGGAGGCAATGAGCAGTTCTTC
TRBD2,TRBJ2-7,TRBV3-1,many,CASSQTSGVDEQYF,TGTGCCAGCAGCCAAACTAGCGGGGTGGACGAGCAGTACTTC
.,TRBJ1-5,TRBV5-5,.,CASSFYICSARSGSSNQPQHF,.
TRBD2,TRBJ2-1,TRBV5-1,many,CASSLVGLAGGPAYNEQFF,TGCGCCAGCAGCTTGGTGGGTCTAGCGGGAGGGCCAGCCTACAATGAGCAGTTCTTC
TRBD1,TRBJ2-6,TRBV27,many,CASSLHRGTGANVLTF,TGTGCCAGCAGTTTGCACAGGGGGACTGGGGCCAACGTCCTGACTTTC
.,TRBJ1-1,TRBV29-1,many,CSVVKNTEAFF,TGCAGCGTGGTGAAAAACACTGAAGCTTTCTTT
TRBD2,TRBJ2-3,TRBV20-1,many,CSADRPSGADTQYF,TGCAGTGCTGACCGTCCTAGCGGCGCTGATACGCAGTATTTT
TRBD1,TRBJ2-7,TRBV5-1,large,CASSSGQVLSYEQYF,TGCGCCAGCAGCTCGGGACAGGTCCTCTCCTACGAGCAGTACTTC
.,TRBJ2-1,TRBV20-1,many,CSAPGRYYGPQGNEQFF,TGCAGTGCCCCCGGTCGGTATTATGGCCCTCAGGGCAATGAGCAGTTCTTC
.,TRBJ2-5,TRBV5-1,many,CASSWQAQETQYF,TGCGCCAGCAGCTGGCAGGCCCAAGAGACCCAGTACTTC
.,TRBJ1-1,TRBV20-1,medium-sized,CSAWRIMNTEAFF,TGCAGTGCTTGGCGGATCATGAACACTGAAGCTTTCTTT
.,TRBJ2-5,TRBV5-1,many,CASSLAHATRTRPTQYF,TGCGCCAGCAGCTTGGCCCACGCCACCCGGACACGGCCGACCCAGTACTTC
.,TRBJ2-7,TRBV5-1,many,CASSLNYGYEQYF,TGCGCCAGCAGCTTGAACTACGGCTACGAGCAGTACTTC
TRBD1,TRBJ2-5,TRBV5-1,many,CASSLVGQGAWETQYF,TGCGCCAGCAGCTTGGTGGGACAGGGGGCTTGGGAGACCCAGTACTTC
TRBD2,TRBJ2-7,TRBV20-1,many,CSARPTSGGSAYEQYF,TGCAGTGCTAGACCTACTAGCGGGGGATCCGCCTACGAGCAGTACTTC
.,TRBJ2-1,TRBV15,.,CATSRDLLLGGGVQFF,TGTGCCACCAGCAGAGATCTACTATTGGGAGGGGGGGTGCAGTTCTTC
.,TRBJ1-1,TRBV29-1,many,CSVLKGRNTEAFF,TGCAGCGTTTTAAAGGGTCGGAACACTGAAGCTTTCTTT
TRBD2,TRBJ2-3,TRBV9,medium-sized,CASSGETSGRALGTDTQYF,TGTGCCAGCAGCGGAGAGACTAGCGGGAGGGCCTTGGGCACAGATACGCAGTATTTT
.,TRBJ2-3,TRBV5-1,many,CASSPGEAGDTQYF,TGCGCCAGCAGCCCAGGCGAAGCGGGCGATACGCAGTATTTT
.,TRBJ2-5,TRBV9,.,CASSFYICSARAGGPETQYF,.
.,TRBJ2-3,TRBV2,many,CASTPASTADTQYF,TGTGCCAGCACCCCGGCAAGCACAGCGGATACGCAGTATTTT
.,TRBJ2-3,TRBV5-1,many,CASSGHLTDTQYF,TGCGCCAGCAGCGGACATCTCACAGATACGCAGTATTTT
TRBD2,TRBJ2-2,TRBV10-3,many,CATTSGGASGELFF,TGTGCCACGACTAGCGGGGGGGCTTCCGGGGAGCTGTTTTTT
TRBD2,TRBJ2-1,TRBV5-6,many,CASSSGLEVRSYNEQFF,TGTGCCAGCAGCTCGGGACTAGAGGTTCGCTCCTACAATGAGCAGTTCTTC
TRBD1,TRBJ2-3,TRBV7-9,.,CASRGQVSTDTQYF,TGTGCCAGTCGGGGACAGGTCAGCACAGATACGCAGTATTTT
.,TRBJ2-1,TRBV7-2,many,CASSSTLRGFF,TGTGCCAGCAGCTCAACGCTCAGAGGGTTCTTC
.,TRBJ2-1,TRBV4-1,many,CASSQAPYNNEQFF,TGCGCCAGCAGCCAAGCCCCTTATAACAATGAGCAGTTCTTC
.,TRBJ1-6,TRBV6-1,many,CASSTQGIYNSPLHF,TGTGCCAGCAGTACGCAGGGCATTTATAATTCACCCCTCCACTTT
.,TRBJ2-1,TRBV6-2/TRBV6-3,many,CASSPGTGAEFF,TGTGCCAGCAGCCCCGGGACTGGAGCGGAGTTCTTC
TRBD2,TRBJ2-1,TRBV4-1,many,CASSRPGAGGQVNEQFF,TGCGCCAGCAGCCGACCCGGGGCGGGGGGGCAGGTGAATGAGCAGTTCTTC
TRBD2,TRBJ2-5,TRBV27,.,CASSPHGSGRTRTQYF,TGTGCCAGCAGTCCCCACGGTAGCGGGAGAACCCGGACCCAGTACTTC
.,TRBJ1-5,TRBV20-1,many,CSARGPNQPQHF,TGCAGTGCTAGAGGGCCGAATCAGCCCCAGCATTTT